The text below deals with one T cell receptor (beta chain). The antigen is undetermined. With 60 Vbeta and 13 Jbeta primers, the PCR was carried out. Method: immunoSEQ multiplex PCR; TCRdb's copy keeps in-frame clones and lacks some. The top ten hold under 2% of the sample, which has around 220,000 clones, around 75% seen once. The data are from a study of cytomegalovirus exposure and HLA in healthy donors. Per germline, CDR1 MNHNS and CDR2 SASEGT. The V end was cut by 6 bases, the J end by 1 base, with 12 bases between. CDR3 length: 14 amino acids. Study-wide points: No immune exposure information besides CMV serostatus was available. Specific recognition of CMV antigens was confirmed in vitro for a few chains (all CMV-associated).

This chain uses TRBV6-1 with TRBJ2-5; TRBD2 might be the D (5 bases). This sequence originates from a woman aged 30 to 39 in good health and CMV-seronegative. What was sequenced was PBMCs. The CDR3 loop is CASSPGGIQETQYF. The CDR3 coding sequence is TGTGCCAGCAGCCCCGGAGGTATCCAAGAGACCCAGTACTTC.